These 20 T cell receptor beta chains originate from one sample sequenced in a study of CD8 T cells in ankylosing spondylitis. Study-level findings and limits: The study identified a TCR beta motif of roughly eight highly homologous variants that appeared characteristic of ankylosing spondylitis blood.

TCRdb analysed the 5' RACE reads with MiXCR anew, one entry per CDR3 protein. The table shows fewer than 550,000 distinct CDR3 sequences, with about 5.7% occurring only once. Their recognized antigens are unknown. Sample: blood, either unsorted or a sorted T cell fraction (not recorded which). These receptors were collected from a male donor with ankylosing spondylitis.

At least ten counts were recorded for this clonotype. The CDR3 DNA reads TGTGCCAGCAGTTTAATGGGCTCCTACAATGAGCAGTTCTTC. Translation gives CASSLMGSYNEQFF. The chain uses TRBV28 and TRBJ2-1, with D hard to call. This CDR3 is built from 14 residues. Germline CDR1 MDHEN, CDR2 SYDVKM. The V gene lost 2 bases and the J gene lost 0 bases, with 5 bases spanning the gap.

This clonotype was seen repeatedly, ten times or more. This chain uses TRBV7-2 with TRBJ2-1, with D possibly matching TRBD2 (5 bases). V was clipped by 3 bases and J by 0 bases, with 9 bases between them. The CDR3 sequence is 15 residues long. Germline V gene data show CDR1 as SGHTA and CDR2 as FQGNSA. In DNA form, the CDR3 reads TGTGCCAGCAGCTTGGGTAGCGCCTCCTACAATGAGCAGTTCTTC. Translating it yields CASSLGSASYNEQFF.

At least ten counts were recorded for this clonotype. Written as DNA, the CDR3 is TGTGCCAGCAGTGAAGTCGGAGGGTATTTATCCAAAAACATTCAGTACTTC. It specifies CASSEVGGYLSKNIQYF. The chain couples TRBV2 to TRBJ2-4; possibly TRBD2 for D (6 bases). Germline CDR1 SNHLY, CDR2 FYNNEI. CDR3 length: 17 residues. The germline V and J ends were trimmed by 1 base and 2 bases, with 15 bases remaining between them.

This chain links TRBV18 with TRBJ1-1; D gene uncertain. The ends were cut back, 11 bases at V and 1 base at J, with 11 bases in the middle. The CDR3 spans 12 residues. Germline CDR1 is KGHSH and CDR2 is LQKENI. The CDR3 DNA is TGTGCCTCACCATCAGCGAACACTGAAGCTTTCTTT. Translating gives CASPSANTEAFF.

This clonotype was detected many times. This chain uses TRBV5-8 with TRBJ1-3, with unresolved D. This CDR3 region has 15 residues. Germline V gene sequence: CDR1 SGHTS, CDR2 YDEGEE. Between the trimmed V and J ends, which lost 10 bases and 0 bases, there was a span of 17 bases. The CDR3 nucleotides read TGTGCCGGATTCGACGGGCCCCACTCTGGAAACACCATATATTTT. Translation: CAGFDGPHSGNTIYF.

This clonotype was observed many times. The V gene is TRBV20-1, the J gene TRBJ2-7; weak D call: TRBD1 (6 bases). The germline V and J ends were trimmed by 5 bases and 3 bases, with 23 bases remaining between them. There are 16 residues in the CDR3. Germline V gives CDR1 DFQATT, CDR2 SNEGSKA (reference sequence). CDR3 protein: CSASHRARGYFYEQYF. CDR3 nucleotide sequence: TGCAGTGCTTCCCATCGCGCCAGGGGATACTTCTACGAGCAGTACTTC.

Ten or more counts support this clonotype. The chain has TRBV12-3 or TRBV12-4 and TRBJ2-2; D is possibly TRBD2 (7 bases). V lost 6 bases, J lost 6 bases, and 11 bases lay in between. This CDR3 has 13 amino acids. DNA of the CDR3: TGTGCCAGCAGGAGGGGGGGACCCGGGGAGCTGTTTTTT. Protein product: CASRRGGPGELFF.

This clonotype appeared a few times. At one end the junction does not follow the germline gene, possibly because of a read error. The rearrangement joins TRBV20-1 to TRBJ2-7, with TRBD2 matching 9 bases. This CDR3 has 15 amino acids. CDR1 and CDR2 (germline): DFQATT, SNEGSKA (reference sequence). CDR3 in amino acids: CCARAASGDSYEQYF. In DNA form, the CDR3 reads TGCTGTGCTAGAGCAGCTAGCGGGGACTCCTACGAGCAGTACTTC.

This clonotype was seen many times. The chain links TRBV27 to TRBJ2-1, with 9 bases lining up with TRBD2. The J segment lost 5 bases and the V segment lost 2 bases, leaving 7 bases of the junction unmatched. The CDR3 is made up of 16 amino acids. Germline values: CDR1 MNHEY, CDR2 SMNVEV (reference sequence). In DNA, the CDR3 is TGTGCCAGCAGTTTACTGTTCGTAGCGGGGGACAATGAGCAGTTCTTC. Its protein product is CASSLLFVAGDNEQFF.

This clonotype was seen many times. CDR3 amino acids: CAISERGREQFF. As DNA, the CDR3 is TGTGCCATCAGTGAGAGGGGCCGGGAGCAGTTCTTC. The chain couples TRBV10-3 to TRBJ2-1; perhaps TRBD1 as D (5 bases). V lost 2 bases to trimming and J lost 10 bases, with 9 bases between them. CDR3 length: 12 residues. CDR1 is ENHRY and CDR2 is SYGVKD in the germline V gene.

This clonotype was seen at least ten times. The chain uses TRBV5-1 and TRBJ2-1, with D perhaps TRBD2 (6 bases). The CDR3 totals 15 residues. The V end lost 0 bases, the J end lost 8 bases, and 15 bases lay between the germline ends. Germline V gene lookup returns CDR1 SGHRS and CDR2 YFSETQ. The CDR3 DNA follows: TGCGCCAGCAGCTTGGAAGTCCGGGGGTTGGATGAGCAGTTCTTC. It encodes CASSLEVRGLDEQFF.

This clonotype appeared a few times. The gene calls are TRBV5-1 and TRBJ2-5; D tentatively reads TRBD1 or TRBD2 (5 bases each). The CDR3 consists of 13 residues. Germline V gene sequence: CDR1 SGHRS, CDR2 YFSETQ. V shed 5 bases and J shed 5 bases, with 13 bases lying between them. CDR3 protein: CASSPGPEETQYF. As DNA, the CDR3 is TGCGCCAGCAGTCCGGGGCCCGAGGAGACCCAGTACTTC.

There are a few counts of this clonotype. The chain recombines TRBV12-3 or TRBV12-4 with TRBJ2-1, with TRBD2 as a possible D gene (5 bases). V shed 1 base and J shed 11 bases, with 6 bases lying between them. This CDR3 region has 11 residues. The CDR3: CASSLGRQQFF. The CDR3 nucleotides are TGTGCCAGCAGTTTAGGGAGGCAGCAGTTCTTC.

This clonotype was picked up many times. The genes are TRBV10-3 and TRBJ2-1, with 7 bases that match TRBD2. Germline CDR1 ENHRY, CDR2 SYGVKD. V lost 9 bases and J lost 1; bases outside the gene matches: 12. CDR3 length: 16 amino acids. The CDR3, as DNA: TGTGCCATAACCAGCGGGAATGGAAGGTCCTACAATGAGCAGTTCTTC. It specifies CAITSGNGRSYNEQFF.

This clonotype was counted ten times or more. V usage is TRBV2 and J usage is TRBJ1-1, with 7 bases that match TRBD1. The germline V gene has CDR1 SNHLY and CDR2 FYNNEI. The CDR3 totals 13 residues. J was trimmed by 4 bases and V by 8 bases; bases with no gene match: 7. CDR3 sequence: CASLIGQATEAFF. The CDR3 coding sequence is TGTGCCAGCCTCATAGGACAGGCCACTGAAGCTTTCTTT.

In its sample, this clonotype was seen many times. The chain uses TRBV12-3 or TRBV12-4 and TRBJ1-1; D may be TRBD1 (6 bases). This CDR3 is 13 amino acids long. V shed 5 bases and J shed 4 bases, with 11 bases lying between them. CDR3 bases: TGTGCCAGCAGTCTAAGGACAGCCACTGAAGCTTTCTTT. It translates to CASSLRTATEAFF.

This clonotype was seen repeatedly, ten times or more. The chain combines TRBV7-2 with TRBJ1-1; D possibly corresponds to TRBD1 (6 bases). Between the trimmed V and J ends, which lost 3 bases and 0 bases, there was a span of 14 bases. Germline V gene lookup returns CDR1 SGHTA and CDR2 FQGNSA. The CDR3 has 16 residues. This CDR3 is CASSLTGRTLNTEAFF. Here the CDR3 DNA reads TGTGCCAGCAGCTTGACAGGACGCACCTTGAACACTGAAGCTTTCTTT. Variable domain in full (rest from reference TRBV7-2 and TRBJ1-1): GAGVSQSPSNKVTEKGKDVELRCDPISGHTALYWYRQSLGQGLEFLIYFQGNSAPDKSGLPSDRFSAERTGGSVSTLTIQRTQQEDSAVYLCASSLTGRTLNTEAFFGQGTRLTVV.

This clonotype occurred a few times. The chain carries TRBV4-3 and TRBJ2-1; possibly TRBD2 for D (6 bases). The CDR3 totals 16 residues. The germline CDR1 and CDR2 sequences are LGHNA and YSLEER. Trimming pared 1 base from V and 7 bases from J, leaving 17 bases between. This chain's CDR3 is CASSQVYGGGWNEQFF. The CDR3 DNA reads TGCGCCAGCAGCCAAGTCTACGGGGGAGGTTGGAATGAGCAGTTCTTC.

The sample holds many counts of this clonotype. The chain joins TRBV15 to TRBJ2-2; possibly TRBD2 for D (5 bases). Germline CDR1 LNHNV, CDR2 YYDKDF (reference sequence). Deletions cut 0 bases from V and 2 bases from J, with 7 bases between. The CDR3 has 15 amino acids. CDR3 residues: CATSRELGNTGELFF. The CDR3 region has the DNA TGTGCCACCAGCAGAGAACTAGGAAACACCGGGGAGCTGTTTTTT.

This clonotype was picked up many times. This chain joins TRBV9 and TRBJ1-1, with D tentatively TRBD1 (5 bases). The CDR3 runs 15 residues. Germline-derived CDR1 and CDR2 are SGDLS and YYNGEE. V was trimmed by 4 bases and J by 5 bases, leaving 18 bases between them. The DNA for the CDR3 is TGTGCCAGCAGCCCCGACAAGGGGTTTGCTACTGAAGCTTTCTTT. This gives the protein CASSPDKGFATEAFF.